This entry describes one TCR beta chain. At the DNA level, this CDR3 is encoded by other sequences in the same sample as well. The sample comes from a study of CD8+ T cells in alopecia areata. Deletions cut 5 bases from V and 1 base from J, with 3 bases between. The V gene's germline CDR1 is SGHRS and CDR2 YFSETQ. The CDR3 extends over 11 amino acids. Reverse transcribed after extraction, RNA yielded cDNA as the sequencing template. The data were produced by immunoSEQ multiplex PCR, yet TCRdb's version contains in-frame clones alone and is incomplete. The table has about 210,000 clones, over 40% seen once. Treatment noted: oral pan-JAK inhibitor, 5-10 mg twice daily. From PBMCs, CD4+ and CD8+ T cells were sorted.

The material was CD4+ T cells sorted from blood, obtained at roughly week 38, from a patient treated with tofacitinib. This sequence was found in a human donor with alopecia areata. The genes are TRBV5-1 and TRBJ2-5, with D uncertain. CDR3 nucleotide sequence: TGCGCCAGCAGAATCCAAGAGACCCAGTACTTC. Amino acid sequence: CASRIQETQYF.